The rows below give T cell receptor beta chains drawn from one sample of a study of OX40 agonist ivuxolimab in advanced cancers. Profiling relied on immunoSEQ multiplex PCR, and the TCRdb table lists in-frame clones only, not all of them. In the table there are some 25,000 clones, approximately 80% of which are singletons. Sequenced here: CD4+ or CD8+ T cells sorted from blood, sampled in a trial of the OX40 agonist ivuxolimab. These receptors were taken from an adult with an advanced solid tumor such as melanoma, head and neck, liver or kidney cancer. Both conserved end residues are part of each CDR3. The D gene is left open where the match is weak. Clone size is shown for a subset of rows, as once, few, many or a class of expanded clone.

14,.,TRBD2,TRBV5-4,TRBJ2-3,CASSLGLAGDTQYF,TGTGCCAGCAGCTTGGGACTAGCGGGAGATACGCAGTATTTT
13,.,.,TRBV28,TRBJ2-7,CASSLFPTYEQYF,TGTGCCAGCAGTTTGTTTCCTACCTACGAGCAGTACTTC
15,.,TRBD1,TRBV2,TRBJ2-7,CASSEKTGRTHEQYF,TGTGCCAGCAGTGAAAAGACAGGGAGAACCCACGAGCAGTACTTC
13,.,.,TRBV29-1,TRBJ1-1,CSVVDRPNTEAFF,TGCAGCGTTGTCGACAGACCGAACACTGAAGCTTTCTTT
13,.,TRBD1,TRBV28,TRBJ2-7,CASSFGQDYEQYF,TGTGCCAGCAGTTTCGGACAGGACTACGAGCAGTACTTC
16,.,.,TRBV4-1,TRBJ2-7,CASSQEGWDRNYEQYF,TGCGCCAGCAGCCAAGAGGGGTGGGACCGGAACTACGAGCAGTACTTC
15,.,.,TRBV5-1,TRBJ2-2,CASSLGGTNTGELFF,TGCGCCAGCAGCTTAGGCGGGACTAACACCGGGGAGCTGTTTTTT
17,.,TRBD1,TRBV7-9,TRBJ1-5,CASSPDRLGQGDMPQHF,TGTGCCAGCAGCCCCGACCGCTTGGGACAGGGGGATATGCCCCAGCATTTT
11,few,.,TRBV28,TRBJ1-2,CASSTHYGYTF,TGTGCCAGCAGCACCCACTATGGCTACACCTTC
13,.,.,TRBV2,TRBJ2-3,CASSDAGTDTQYF,TGTGCCAGCAGTGATGCGGGCACAGATACGCAGTATTTT
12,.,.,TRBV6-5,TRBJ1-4,CASSFGGEKLFF,TGTGCCAGCAGTTTCGGGGGTGAAAAACTGTTTTTT
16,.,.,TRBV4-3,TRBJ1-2,CASSQDRSGPYYGYTF,TGCGCCAGCAGCCAAGATCGTTCGGGACCCTACTATGGCTACACCTTC
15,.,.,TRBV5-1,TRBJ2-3,CASSLAQGRSDTQYF,TGCGCCAGCAGCTTGGCCCAAGGGAGGTCAGATACGCAGTATTTT
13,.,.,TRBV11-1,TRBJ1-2,CASSLGVLGGYTF,TGTGCCAGCAGCTTAGGGGTACTGGGTGGCTACACCTTC
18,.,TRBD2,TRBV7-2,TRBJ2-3,CASSLTAGGFPSTDTQYF,TGTGCCAGCAGCTTAACAGCGGGGGGGTTCCCCTCCACAGATACGCAGTATTTT
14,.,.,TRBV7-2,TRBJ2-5,CASSLGADRETQYF,TGTGCCAGCAGCTTAGGGGCAGACCGGGAGACCCAGTACTTC
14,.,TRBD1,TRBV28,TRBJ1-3,CASSRGTGENTIYF,TGTGCCAGCAGCCGCGGGACAGGAGAAAACACCATATATTTT
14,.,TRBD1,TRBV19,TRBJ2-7,CASSIRGQGDEQYF,TGTGCCAGTAGTATTCGGGGACAGGGCGACGAGCAGTACTTC
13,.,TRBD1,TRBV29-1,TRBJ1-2,CSVLGQGFYGYTF,TGCAGCGTACTGGGACAGGGGTTCTATGGCTACACCTTC
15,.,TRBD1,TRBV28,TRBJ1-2,CASRPASGTGFGYTF,TGTGCCAGCAGACCAGCCTCCGGGACAGGTTTTGGCTACACCTTC
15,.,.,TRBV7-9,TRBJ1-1,CASSPPGRIGTEAFF,TGTGCCAGCAGCCCCCCGGGAAGAATAGGAACTGAAGCTTTCTTT
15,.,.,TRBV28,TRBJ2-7,CASSSMGASSYEQYF,TGTGCCAGCAGCTCCATGGGGGCCAGCTCCTACGAGCAGTACTTC
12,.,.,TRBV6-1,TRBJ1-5,CASSLRLKPQHF,TGTGCCAGCAGCTTGAGGCTTAAGCCCCAGCATTTT
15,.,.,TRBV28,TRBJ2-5,CASSFPPGNGETQYF,TGTGCCAGCAGTTTCCCCCCAGGGAATGGGGAGACCCAGTACTTC
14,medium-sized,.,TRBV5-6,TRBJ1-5,CASSLGGSLQPQHF,TGTGCCAGCAGCTTGGGGGGCAGTCTCCAGCCCCAGCATTTT
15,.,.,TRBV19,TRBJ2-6,CASTHGDLGANVLTF,TGTGCCAGTACCCACGGGGACCTTGGGGCCAACGTCCTGACTTTC
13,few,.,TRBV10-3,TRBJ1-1,CAITTGGSTEAFF,TGTGCCATCACTACCGGGGGGAGCACTGAAGCTTTCTTT
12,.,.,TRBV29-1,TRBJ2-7,CSVEVAGYEQYF,TGCAGCGTTGAAGTGGCGGGCTACGAGCAGTACTTC
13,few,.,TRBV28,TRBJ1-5,CASQRTGNQPQHF,TGTGCCAGTCAAAGGACAGGCAATCAGCCCCAGCATTTT
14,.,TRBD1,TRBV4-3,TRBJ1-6,CASSRDRGRSPLHF,TGCGCCAGCAGCCGGGACAGGGGGCGATCACCCCTCCACTTT
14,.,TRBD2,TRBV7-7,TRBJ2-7,CASSLAGSSYEQYF,TGTGCTAGCAGCTTAGCGGGAAGCTCCTACGAGCAGTACTTC
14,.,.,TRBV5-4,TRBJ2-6,CAISPRGGANVLTF,TGTGCCATCTCCCCTCGAGGTGGGGCCAACGTCCTGACTTTC
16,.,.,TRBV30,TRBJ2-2,CAWSVGGTVNTGELFF,TGTGCCTGGAGTGTTGGAGGGACAGTGAACACCGGGGAGCTGTTTTTT
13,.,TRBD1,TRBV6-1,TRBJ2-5,CASRDRGLETQYF,TGTGCCAGCCGGGACAGGGGTTTAGAGACCCAGTACTTC
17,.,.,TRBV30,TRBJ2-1,CAWSVLGQSYSYNEQFF,TGTGCCTGGAGTGTACTCGGTCAGAGTTACTCTTACAATGAGCAGTTCTTC
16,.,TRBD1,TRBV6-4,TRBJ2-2,CASSDSHRGNPGELFF,TGTGCCAGCAGTGACTCGCACAGGGGGAACCCCGGGGAGCTGTTTTTT
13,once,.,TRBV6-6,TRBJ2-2,CASSWEGGGELFF,TGTGCCAGCAGTTGGGAGGGGGGCGGGGAGCTGTTTTTT
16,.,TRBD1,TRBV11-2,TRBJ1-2,CASSPGGDRGAYGYTF,TGTGCCAGCAGCCCGGGGGGGGACAGAGGGGCCTATGGCTACACCTTC
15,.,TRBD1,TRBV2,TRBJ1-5,CASSKQGASNQPQHF,TGTGCCAGCAGTAAACAGGGGGCGAGCAATCAGCCCCAGCATTTT
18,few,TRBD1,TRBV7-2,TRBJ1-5,CASSFRPWTGRGNQPQHF,TGTGCCAGCAGCTTTCGACCGTGGACAGGGAGGGGGAATCAGCCCCAGCATTTT
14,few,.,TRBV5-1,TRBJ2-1,CASSGRWAYNEQFF,TGCGCCAGCAGCGGGCGGTGGGCCTACAATGAGCAGTTCTTC
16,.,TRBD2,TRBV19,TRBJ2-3,CASKPPGSGYTDTQYF,TGTGCCAGTAAACCCCCGGGTAGCGGGTACACAGATACGCAGTATTTT
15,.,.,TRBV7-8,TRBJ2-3,CASSPYGGFTDTQYF,TGTGCCAGCAGCCCATACGGGGGTTTCACAGATACGCAGTATTTT
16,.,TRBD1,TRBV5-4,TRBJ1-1,CASSAGTGLPNTEAFF,TGTGCCAGCAGCGCCGGGACAGGGTTACCGAACACTGAAGCTTTCTTT
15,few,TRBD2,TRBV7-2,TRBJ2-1,CASSFSGGVYNEQFF,TGTGCCAGCAGCTTTAGCGGGGGGGTTTACAATGAGCAGTTCTTC
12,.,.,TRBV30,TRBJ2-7,CAWSVSLVEQYF,TGTGCCTGGAGTGTATCATTGGTTGAGCAGTACTTC